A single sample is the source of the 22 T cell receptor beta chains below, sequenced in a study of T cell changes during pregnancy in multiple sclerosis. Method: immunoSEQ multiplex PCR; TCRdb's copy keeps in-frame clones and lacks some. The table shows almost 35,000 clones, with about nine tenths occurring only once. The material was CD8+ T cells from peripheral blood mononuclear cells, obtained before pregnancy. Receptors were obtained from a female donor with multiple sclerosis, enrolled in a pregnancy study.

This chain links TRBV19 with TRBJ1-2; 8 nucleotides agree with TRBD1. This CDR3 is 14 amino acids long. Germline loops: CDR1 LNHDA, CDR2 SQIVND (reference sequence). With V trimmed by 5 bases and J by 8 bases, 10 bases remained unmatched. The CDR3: CASSGAGGVHGYTF. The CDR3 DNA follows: TGTGCCAGTAGTGGGGCAGGGGGCGTGCACGGCTACACCTTC.

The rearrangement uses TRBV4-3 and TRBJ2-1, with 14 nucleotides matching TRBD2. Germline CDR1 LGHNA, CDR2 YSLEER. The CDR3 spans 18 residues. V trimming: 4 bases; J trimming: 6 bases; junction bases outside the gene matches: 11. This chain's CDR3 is CASSLIGTSGGRGNEQFF. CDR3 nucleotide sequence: TGCGCCAGCAGCCTTATCGGGACTAGCGGGGGCCGCGGCAATGAGCAGTTCTTC.

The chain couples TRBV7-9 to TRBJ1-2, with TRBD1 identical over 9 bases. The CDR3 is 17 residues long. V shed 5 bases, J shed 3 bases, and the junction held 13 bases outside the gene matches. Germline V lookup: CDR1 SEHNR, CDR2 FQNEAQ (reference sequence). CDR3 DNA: TGTGCCAGCAGCGATTCGGGACAGGGTGGTGTCGACTATGGCTACACCTTC. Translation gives CASSDSGQGGVDYGYTF.

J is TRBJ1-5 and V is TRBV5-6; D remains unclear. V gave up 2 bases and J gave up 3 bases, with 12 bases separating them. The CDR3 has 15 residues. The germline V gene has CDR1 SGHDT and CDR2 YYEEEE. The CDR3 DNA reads TGTGCCAGCAGCTTTTTTTCAGGTGACAATCAGCCCCAGCATTTT. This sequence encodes CASSFFSGDNQPQHF.

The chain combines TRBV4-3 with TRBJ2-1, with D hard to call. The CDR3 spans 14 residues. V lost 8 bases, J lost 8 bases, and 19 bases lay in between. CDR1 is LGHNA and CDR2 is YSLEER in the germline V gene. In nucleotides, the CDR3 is TGCGCCAGCTCTTTAACAGCTACTGGGTATGAGCAGTTCTTC. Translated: CASSLTATGYEQFF.

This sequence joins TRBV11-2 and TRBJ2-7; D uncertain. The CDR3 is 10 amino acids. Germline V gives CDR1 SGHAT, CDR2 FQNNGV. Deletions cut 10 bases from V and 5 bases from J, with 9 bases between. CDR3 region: CATHMNEQYF. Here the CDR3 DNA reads TGTGCCACTCACATGAACGAGCAGTACTTC.

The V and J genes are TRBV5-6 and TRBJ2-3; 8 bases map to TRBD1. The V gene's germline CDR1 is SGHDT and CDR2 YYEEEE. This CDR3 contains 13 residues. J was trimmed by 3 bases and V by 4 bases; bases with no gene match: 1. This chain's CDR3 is CASSRTGTDTQYF. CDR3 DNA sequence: TGTGCCAGCAGCAGGACAGGGACAGATACGCAGTATTTT.

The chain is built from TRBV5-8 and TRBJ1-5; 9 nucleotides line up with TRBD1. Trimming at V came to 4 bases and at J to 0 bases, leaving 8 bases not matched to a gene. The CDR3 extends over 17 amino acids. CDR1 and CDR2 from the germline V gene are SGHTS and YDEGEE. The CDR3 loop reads CASSGGTGPYSNQPQHF. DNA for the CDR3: TGTGCCAGCAGCGGGGGGACAGGGCCCTATAGCAATCAGCCCCAGCATTTT.

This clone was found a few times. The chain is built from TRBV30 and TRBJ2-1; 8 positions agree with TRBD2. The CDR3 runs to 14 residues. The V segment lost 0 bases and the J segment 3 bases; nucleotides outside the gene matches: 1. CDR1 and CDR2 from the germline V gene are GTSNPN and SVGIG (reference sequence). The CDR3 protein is CAWSVLADYNEQFF. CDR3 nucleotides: TGTGCCTGGAGTGTACTAGCGGACTACAATGAGCAGTTCTTC.

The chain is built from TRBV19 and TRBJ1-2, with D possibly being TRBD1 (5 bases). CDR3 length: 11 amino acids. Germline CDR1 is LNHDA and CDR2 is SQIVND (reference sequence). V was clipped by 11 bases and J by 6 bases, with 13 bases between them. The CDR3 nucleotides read TGTGCCGCGGGGCTGGGTCATGGCTACACCTTC. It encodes CAAGLGHGYTF.

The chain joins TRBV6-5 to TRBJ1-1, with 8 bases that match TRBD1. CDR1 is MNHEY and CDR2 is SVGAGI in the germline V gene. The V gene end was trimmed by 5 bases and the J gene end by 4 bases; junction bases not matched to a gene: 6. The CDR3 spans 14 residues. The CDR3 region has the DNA TGTGCCAGCAGTCTAGGACAGGGCGCCACTGAAGCTTTCTTT. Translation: CASSLGQGATEAFF.

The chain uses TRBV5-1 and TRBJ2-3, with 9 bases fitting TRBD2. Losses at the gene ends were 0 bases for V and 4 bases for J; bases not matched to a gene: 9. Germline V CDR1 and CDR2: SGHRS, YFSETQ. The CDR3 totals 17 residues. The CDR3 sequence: CASSLGRREGRPDTQYF. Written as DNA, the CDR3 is TGCGCCAGCAGCTTGGGTCGGCGGGAGGGCCGGCCAGATACGCAGTATTTT.

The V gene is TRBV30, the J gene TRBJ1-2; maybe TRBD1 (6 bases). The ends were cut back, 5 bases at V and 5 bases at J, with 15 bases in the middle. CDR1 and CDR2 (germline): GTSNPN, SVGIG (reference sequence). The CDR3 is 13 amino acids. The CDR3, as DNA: TGTGCCTGGTGGGGAACAGGGTTGTATGGCTACACCTTC. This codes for CAWWGTGLYGYTF.

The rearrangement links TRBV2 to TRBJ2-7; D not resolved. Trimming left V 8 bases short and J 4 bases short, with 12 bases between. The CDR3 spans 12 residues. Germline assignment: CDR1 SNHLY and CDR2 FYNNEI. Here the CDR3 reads CASEPSSYEQYF. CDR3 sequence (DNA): TGTGCCAGCGAACCGTCGAGTTACGAGCAGTACTTC.

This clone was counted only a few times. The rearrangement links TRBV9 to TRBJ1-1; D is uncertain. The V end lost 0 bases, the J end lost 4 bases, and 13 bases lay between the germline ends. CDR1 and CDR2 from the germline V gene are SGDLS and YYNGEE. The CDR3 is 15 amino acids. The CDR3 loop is CASSVALSGTTEAFF. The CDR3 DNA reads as TGTGCCAGCAGCGTAGCGTTATCGGGAACCACTGAAGCTTTCTTT.

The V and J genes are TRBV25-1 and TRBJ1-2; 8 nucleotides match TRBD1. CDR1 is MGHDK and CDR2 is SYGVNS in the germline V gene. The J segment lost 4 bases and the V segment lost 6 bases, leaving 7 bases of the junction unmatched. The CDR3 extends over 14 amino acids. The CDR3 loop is CASSLQGGGYGYTF. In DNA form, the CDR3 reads TGTGCCAGCAGCCTACAGGGGGGCGGCTATGGCTACACCTTC.

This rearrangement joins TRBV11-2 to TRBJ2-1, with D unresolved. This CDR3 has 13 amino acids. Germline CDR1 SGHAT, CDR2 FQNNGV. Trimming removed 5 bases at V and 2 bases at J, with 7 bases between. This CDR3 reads CASSLRPYNEQFF. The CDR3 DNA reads TGTGCCAGCAGCCTCCGTCCCTACAATGAGCAGTTCTTC.

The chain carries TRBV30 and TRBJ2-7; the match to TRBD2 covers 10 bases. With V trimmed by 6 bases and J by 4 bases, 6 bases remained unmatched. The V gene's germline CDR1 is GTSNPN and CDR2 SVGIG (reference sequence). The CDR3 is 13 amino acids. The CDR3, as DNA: TGTGCCTGCCTAGCGGGAGAACCTTACGAGCAGTACTTC. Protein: CACLAGEPYEQYF.

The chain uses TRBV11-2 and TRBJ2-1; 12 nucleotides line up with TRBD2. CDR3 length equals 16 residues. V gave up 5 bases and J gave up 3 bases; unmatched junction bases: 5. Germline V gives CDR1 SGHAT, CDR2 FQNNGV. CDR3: CASSRTSGNLYNEQFF. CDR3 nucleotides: TGTGCCAGCAGCCGGACTAGCGGGAACCTCTACAATGAGCAGTTCTTC.

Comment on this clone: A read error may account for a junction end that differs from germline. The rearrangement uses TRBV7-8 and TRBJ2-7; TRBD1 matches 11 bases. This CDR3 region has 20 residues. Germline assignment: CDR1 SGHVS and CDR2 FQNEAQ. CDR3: CASSLAGTGGQLAGKYEQYF. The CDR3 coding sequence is TGTGCCAGCAGTTTAGCCGGGACAGGGGGTCAGCTAGCGGGAAAGTACGAGCAGTACTTC.

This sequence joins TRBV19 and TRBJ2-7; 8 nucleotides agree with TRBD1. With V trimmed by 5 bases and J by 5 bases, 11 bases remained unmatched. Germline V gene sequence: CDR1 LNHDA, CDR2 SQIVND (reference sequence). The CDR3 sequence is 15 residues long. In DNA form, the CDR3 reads TGTGCCAGTAGTCCGAAGACAGGGGCCTACCACGAGCAGTACTTC. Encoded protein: CASSPKTGAYHEQYF. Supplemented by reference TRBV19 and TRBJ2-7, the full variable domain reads DGGITQSPKYLFRKEGQNVTLSCEQNLNHDAMYWYRQDPGQGLRLIYYSQIVNDFQKGDIAEGYSVSREKKESFPLTVTSAQKNPTAFYLCASSPKTGAYHEQYFGPGTRLTVT.

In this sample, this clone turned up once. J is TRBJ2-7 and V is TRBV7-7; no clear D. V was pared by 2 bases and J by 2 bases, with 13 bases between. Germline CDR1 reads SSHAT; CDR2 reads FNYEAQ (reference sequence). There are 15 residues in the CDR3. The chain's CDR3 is CASSLFETATYEQYF. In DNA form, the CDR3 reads TGTGCCAGCAGCTTATTCGAGACTGCCACCTACGAGCAGTACTTC.